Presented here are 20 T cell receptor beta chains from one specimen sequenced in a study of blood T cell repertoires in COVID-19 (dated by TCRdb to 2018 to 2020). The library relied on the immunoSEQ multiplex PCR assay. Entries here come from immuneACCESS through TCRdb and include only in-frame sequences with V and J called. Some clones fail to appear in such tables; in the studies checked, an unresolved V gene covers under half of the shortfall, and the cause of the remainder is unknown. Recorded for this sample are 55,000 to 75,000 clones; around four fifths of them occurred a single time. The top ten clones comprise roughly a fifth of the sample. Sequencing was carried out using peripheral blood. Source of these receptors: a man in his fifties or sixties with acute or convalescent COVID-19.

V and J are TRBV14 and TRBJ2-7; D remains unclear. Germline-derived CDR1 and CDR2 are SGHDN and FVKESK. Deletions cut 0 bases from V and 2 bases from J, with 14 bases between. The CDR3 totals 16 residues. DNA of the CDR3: TGTGCCAGCAGCCAAGAGTTTAGTTTTACCCCCTACGAGCAGTACTTC. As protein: CASSQEFSFTPYEQYF.

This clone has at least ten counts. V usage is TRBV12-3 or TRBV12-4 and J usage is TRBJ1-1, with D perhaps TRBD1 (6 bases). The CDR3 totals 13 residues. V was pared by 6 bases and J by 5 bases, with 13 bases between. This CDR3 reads CASSLGGVTEAFF. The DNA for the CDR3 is TGTGCCAGCAGCCTAGGGGGAGTAACTGAAGCTTTCTTT.

The CDR3: CASSTGGFQPQHF. As DNA, the CDR3 is TGTGCCAGCTCAACAGGGGGCTTTCAGCCCCAGCATTTT. This chain uses TRBV18 with TRBJ1-5, with 9 bases aligning to TRBD1. The CDR3 has 13 amino acids. The germline V gene has CDR1 KGHSH and CDR2 LQKENI. V gave up 5 bases and J gave up 6 bases; unmatched junction bases: 2.

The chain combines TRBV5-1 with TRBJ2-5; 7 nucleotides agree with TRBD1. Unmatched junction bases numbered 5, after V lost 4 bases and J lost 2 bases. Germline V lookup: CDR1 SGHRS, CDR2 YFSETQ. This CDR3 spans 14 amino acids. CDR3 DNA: TGCGCCAGCAGCCCAACAGGGGATCAAGAGACCCAGTACTTC. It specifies CASSPTGDQETQYF.

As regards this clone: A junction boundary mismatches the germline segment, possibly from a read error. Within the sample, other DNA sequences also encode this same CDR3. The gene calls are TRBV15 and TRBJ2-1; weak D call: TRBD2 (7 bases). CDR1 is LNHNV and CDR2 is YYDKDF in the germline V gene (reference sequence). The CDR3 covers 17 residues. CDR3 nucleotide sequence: TGCGCCACCAGCAGAGATAAAGGGGGGGGAAACTACAATGAGCAGTTCTTC. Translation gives CATSRDKGGGNYNEQFF.

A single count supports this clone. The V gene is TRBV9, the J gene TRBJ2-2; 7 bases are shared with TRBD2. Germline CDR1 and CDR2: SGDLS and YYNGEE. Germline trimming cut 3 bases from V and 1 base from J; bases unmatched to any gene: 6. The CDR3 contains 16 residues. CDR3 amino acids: CASSALPGGNTGELFF. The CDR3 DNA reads TGTGCCAGCAGCGCCCTCCCGGGGGGGAACACCGGGGAGCTGTTTTTT.

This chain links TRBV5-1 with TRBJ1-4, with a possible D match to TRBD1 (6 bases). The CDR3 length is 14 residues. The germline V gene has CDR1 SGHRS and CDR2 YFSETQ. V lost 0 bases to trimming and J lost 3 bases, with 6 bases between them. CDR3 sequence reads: CASSLGQANEKLFF. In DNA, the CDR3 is TGCGCCAGCAGCTTGGGACAGGCTAATGAAAAACTGTTTTTT.

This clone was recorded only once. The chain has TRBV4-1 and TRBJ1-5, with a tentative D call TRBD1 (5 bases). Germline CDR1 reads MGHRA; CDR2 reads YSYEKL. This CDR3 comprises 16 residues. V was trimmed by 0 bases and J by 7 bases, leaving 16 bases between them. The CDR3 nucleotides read TGCGCCAGCAGCCAAGATAATATGGCAGGGCGGCAGCCCCAGCATTTT. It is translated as CASSQDNMAGRQPQHF.

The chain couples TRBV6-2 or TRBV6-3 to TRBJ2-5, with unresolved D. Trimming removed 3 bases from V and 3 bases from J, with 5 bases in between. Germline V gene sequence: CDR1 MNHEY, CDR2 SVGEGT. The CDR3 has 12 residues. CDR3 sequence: CASSYEEETQYF. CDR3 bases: TGTGCCAGCAGTTATGAGGAAGAGACCCAGTACTTC.

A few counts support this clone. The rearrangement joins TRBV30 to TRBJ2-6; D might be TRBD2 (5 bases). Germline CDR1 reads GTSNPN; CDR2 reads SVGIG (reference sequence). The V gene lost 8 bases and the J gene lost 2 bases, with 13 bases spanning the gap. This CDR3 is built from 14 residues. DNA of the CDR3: TGTGCCAGCTCAGGAGGAACTGGGGCCAACGTCCTGACTTTC. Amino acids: CASSGGTGANVLTF.

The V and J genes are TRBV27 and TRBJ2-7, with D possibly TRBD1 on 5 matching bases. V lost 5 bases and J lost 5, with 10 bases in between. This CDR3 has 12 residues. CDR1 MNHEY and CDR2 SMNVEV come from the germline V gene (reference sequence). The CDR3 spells CASSRKGNEQYF. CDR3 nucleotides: TGTGCCAGCAGTCGAAAGGGGAACGAGCAGTACTTC.

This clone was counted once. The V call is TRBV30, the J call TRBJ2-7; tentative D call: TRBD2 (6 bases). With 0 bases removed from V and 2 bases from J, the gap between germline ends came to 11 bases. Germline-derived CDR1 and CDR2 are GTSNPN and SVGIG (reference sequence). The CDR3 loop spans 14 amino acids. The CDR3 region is CAWSVGGVTYEQYF. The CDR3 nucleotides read TGTGCCTGGAGTGTGGGGGGAGTAACCTACGAGCAGTACTTC.

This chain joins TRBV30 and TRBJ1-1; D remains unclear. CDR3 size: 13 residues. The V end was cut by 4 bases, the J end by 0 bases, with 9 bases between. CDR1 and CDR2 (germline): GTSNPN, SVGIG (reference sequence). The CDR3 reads CAWTGGMNTEAFF. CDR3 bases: TGTGCCTGGACAGGAGGTATGAACACTGAAGCTTTCTTT.

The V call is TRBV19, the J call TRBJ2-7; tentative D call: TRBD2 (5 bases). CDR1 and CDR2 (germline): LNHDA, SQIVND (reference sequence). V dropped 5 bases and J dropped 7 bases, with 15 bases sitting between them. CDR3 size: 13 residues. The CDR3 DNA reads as TGTGCCAGTAGTGGGCGGGCCTATGGGGAGCAGTACTTC. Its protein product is CASSGRAYGEQYF.

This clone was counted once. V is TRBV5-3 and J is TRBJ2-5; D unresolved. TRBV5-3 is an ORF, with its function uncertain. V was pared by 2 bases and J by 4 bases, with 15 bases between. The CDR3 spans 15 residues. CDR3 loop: CARSFRLYPPETQYF. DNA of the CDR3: TGTGCCAGAAGCTTTCGTCTTTATCCCCCAGAGACCCAGTACTTC.

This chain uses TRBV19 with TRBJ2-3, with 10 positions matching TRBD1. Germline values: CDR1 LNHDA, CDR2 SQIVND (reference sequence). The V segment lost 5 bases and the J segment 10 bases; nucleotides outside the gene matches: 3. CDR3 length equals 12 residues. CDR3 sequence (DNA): TGTGCCAGTAGTCGGGACAGGGGACCGCAGTATTTT. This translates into CASSRDRGPQYF.

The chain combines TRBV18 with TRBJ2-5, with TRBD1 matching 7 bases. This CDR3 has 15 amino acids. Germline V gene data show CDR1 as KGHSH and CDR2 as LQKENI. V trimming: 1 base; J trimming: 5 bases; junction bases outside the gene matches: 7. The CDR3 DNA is TGTGCCAGCTCACCACGACAGGGAGTTCAGGAGACCCAGTACTTC. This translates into CASSPRQGVQETQYF.

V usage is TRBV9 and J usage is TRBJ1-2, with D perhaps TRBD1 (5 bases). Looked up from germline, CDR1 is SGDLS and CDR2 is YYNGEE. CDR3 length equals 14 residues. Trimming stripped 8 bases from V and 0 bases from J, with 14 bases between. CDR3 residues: CARAGGSTNYGYTF. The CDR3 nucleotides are TGTGCCAGGGCGGGGGGTTCCACTAACTATGGCTACACCTTC.

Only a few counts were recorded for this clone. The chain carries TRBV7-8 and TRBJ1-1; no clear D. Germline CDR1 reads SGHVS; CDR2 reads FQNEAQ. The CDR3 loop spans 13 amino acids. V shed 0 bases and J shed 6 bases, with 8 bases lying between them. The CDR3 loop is CASSLAPFSEAFF. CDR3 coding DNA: TGTGCCAGCAGCTTAGCCCCCTTTTCTGAAGCTTTCTTT.

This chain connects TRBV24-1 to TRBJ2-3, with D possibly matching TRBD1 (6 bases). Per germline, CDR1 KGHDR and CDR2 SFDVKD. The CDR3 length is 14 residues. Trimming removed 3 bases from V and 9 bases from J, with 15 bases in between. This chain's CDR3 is CATSDNRAQRTQYF. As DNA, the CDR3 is TGTGCCACCAGTGATAACAGGGCCCAGCGCACGCAGTATTTT.